What follows is one T cell receptor (beta chain) and its context. Its target is not known. The data belong to a study of shared clonotypes between healthy human individuals. Study-level background: Donor composition was two women and three men, aged 18 to 49.

There are 17 residues in the CDR3. J was trimmed by 10 bases and V by 3 bases; bases with no gene match: 13. CDR1 is SGHRS and CDR2 is YFSETQ in the germline V gene. Whole-study findings and limits: Researchers found naive subsets generally carried larger estimated richness than memory subsets. Unshared clonotypes carried lower generation probabilities than those common to all four donors. The study's rarefaction showed incomplete sorted-subset sequencing despite large depth.

Profiled with immunoSEQ multiplex PCR; TCRdb holds only in-frame clones, not every one. The data contain 600,000 to 750,000 clones, less than 95% of them singletons. This clonotype originated in a man younger than 35 in good health. Some clones in this sample may be carry-over from other donors' samples. The rearrangement links TRBV5-1 to TRBJ2-1; 13 bases agree with TRBD2. The sequenced material came from memory CD8+ T cells from PBMCs. Subset in this sample: CD45RO+ cells pooled with CCR7-negative TemRA cells. CDR3 in amino acids: CASSYTPGLAGTGEQFF. The CDR3, as DNA: TGCGCCAGCAGCTATACACCGGGACTAGCGGGAACCGGAGAGCAGTTCTTC.